One and the same sample provided the 23 T cell receptor beta chains below, sequenced in a study of identical twins. MiXCR, run by TCRdb on the 5' RACE reads, gives a single entry per CDR3 protein. The table lists 1.5 million to 2 million distinct CDR3 sequences, under 35% of them singletons. Material for sequencing was cord blood. The receptor set was obtained from a newborn girl in good health.

The chain carries TRBV5-1 and TRBJ2-1; D possibly corresponds to TRBD2 (7 bases). Germline values: CDR1 SGHRS, CDR2 YFSETQ. CDR3 size: 14 residues. V dropped 2 bases and J dropped 8 bases, with 14 bases sitting between them. CDR3 nucleotides: TGCGCCAGCAGCTTCGACAGAGGGGGGGATGAGCAGTTCTTC. Residues: CASSFDRGGDEQFF.

CDR3 DNA: TGCAGCGTTGTACGCTACAGGGTCAACAATGAGCAGTTCTTC. Its translation: CSVVRYRVNNEQFF. The chain carries TRBV29-1 and TRBJ2-1; D is possibly TRBD1 (6 bases). The V gene's germline CDR1 is SQVTM and CDR2 ANQGSEA. CDR3 length: 14 amino acids. V was shortened by 4 bases and J by 5 bases, with 15 bases between the two germline ends.

This clonotype was detected a few times. The chain uses TRBV27 and TRBJ1-5; possible D gene TRBD1, 5 bases. The CDR3 loop spans 14 amino acids. The V end was cut by 2 bases, the J end by 7 bases, with 12 bases between. Germline V gene sequence: CDR1 MNHEY, CDR2 SMNVEV (reference sequence). Here the CDR3 DNA reads TGTGCCAGCAGTTTAAGGGGTGCGGGGCAGCCCCAGCATTTT. Its translation: CASSLRGAGQPQHF.

In this sample, this clonotype turned up once. The V and J genes are TRBV20-1 and TRBJ2-1; TRBD1 aligns across 7 bases. The closer fit of TRBJ2-7 to the DNA end suggests the J call may be wrong. CDR1 is DFQATT, CDR2 SNEGSKA, per germline (reference sequence). The length of the CDR3 is 15 residues. CDR3 DNA: TGCAGTGCTAGAGATGGGGGACAGCCATACAATGAGCAGTACTTC. Translating gives CSARDGGQPYNEQYF.

The chain carries TRBV7-8 and TRBJ2-7, with D perhaps TRBD2 (5 bases). V was shortened by 4 bases and J by 4 bases, with 20 bases between the two germline ends. Germline V gene lookup returns CDR1 SGHVS and CDR2 FQNEAQ. CDR3 length: 16 amino acids. The CDR3 sequence: CASSSRSGGRMYEQYF. DNA of the CDR3: TGTGCCAGCAGCTCGCGTTCAGGAGGTCGGATGTACGAGCAGTACTTC.

The chain has TRBV29-1 and TRBJ2-7; D not certain. CDR3 length: 13 amino acids. Trimming removed 4 bases from V and 4 bases from J, with 14 bases in between. CDR1 SQVTM and CDR2 ANQGSEA come from the germline V gene. The CDR3 region is CSVVSSHTYEQYF. In DNA form, the CDR3 reads TGCAGCGTTGTATCGTCACACACTTACGAGCAGTACTTC.

V is TRBV29-1 and J is TRBJ2-7, with 8 nucleotides matching TRBD2. Germline CDR1 and CDR2: SQVTM and ANQGSEA. This CDR3 spans 14 amino acids. Trimming removed 3 bases from V and 2 bases from J; junction bases left unmatched: 6. The CDR3 nucleotides are TGCAGCGTTGATCATCCGGGGGGGGCCTACGAGCAGTACTTC. It specifies CSVDHPGGAYEQYF.

This chain uses TRBV30 with TRBJ1-2; D gene unclear. The V and J ends lost 3 bases and 8 bases respectively, with 16 bases between them. From germline, CDR1 is GTSNPN and CDR2 SVGIG (reference sequence). The CDR3 is made up of 13 amino acids. CDR3 nucleotide sequence: TGTGCCTGGAGATTGACTTCCTTAGGGGGCTACACCTTC. It codes for CAWRLTSLGGYTF.

CDR3 in DNA: TGTGCCAGCAGTTACTCGACCAGGTCCGGCACGCAGTATTTT. Amino acid sequence: CASSYSTRSGTQYF. V usage is TRBV6-5 and J usage is TRBJ2-3; unclear D gene. Germline values: CDR1 MNHEY, CDR2 SVGAGI. Trimming shortened V by 0 bases and J by 9 bases, and 13 bases separated the two germline ends. This CDR3 has 14 amino acids.

This chain connects TRBV4-2 to TRBJ2-3; D not certain. The CDR3 contains 15 residues. Trimming left V 1 base short and J 3 bases short, with 11 bases between. Per germline, CDR1 LGHNA and CDR2 YNFKEQ. CDR3 bases: TGTGCCAGCAGCCAAGGAGGTGCAGCTACAGATACGCAGTATTTT. As protein: CASSQGGAATDTQYF.

The chain joins TRBV12-3 or TRBV12-4 to TRBJ2-2; no definite D call. CDR3 length: 13 residues. V was pared by 5 bases and J by 1 base, with 5 bases between. DNA for the CDR3: TGTGCCAGCAGTCAAAAGAACACCGGGGAGCTGTTTTTT. Protein: CASSQKNTGELFF.

This clonotype was seen more than once but under ten times. V gene TRBV4-1 combines with J gene TRBJ2-3; 9 nucleotides match TRBD2. The CDR3 has 16 amino acids. Germline assignment: CDR1 MGHRA and CDR2 YSYEKL. The junction had 8 bases not matched to a gene; V was cut back by 4 bases and J by 3 bases. The CDR3 sequence: CASSPLAGDRTDTQYF. The CDR3 bases are TGCGCCAGCAGCCCATTAGCGGGAGACAGGACAGATACGCAGTATTTT.

The genes are TRBV7-2 and TRBJ1-2, with a tentative D call TRBD1 (5 bases). Germline CDR1 SGHTA, CDR2 FQGNSA. Trimming shortened V by 4 bases and J by 3 bases, and 12 bases separated the two germline ends. This CDR3 has 14 residues. As DNA, the CDR3 is TGTGCCAGCAGCTGGGCCCGGGACTACTATGGCTACACCTTC. Amino acids: CASSWARDYYGYTF.

This clonotype turned up a few times. This sequence joins TRBV28 and TRBJ2-7, with 9 positions matching TRBD1. Trimming at V came to 5 bases and at J to 6 bases, leaving 8 bases not matched to a gene. The CDR3 runs to 14 residues. The germline CDR1 and CDR2 sequences are MDHEN and SYDVKM. The CDR3 loop is CASSLAKDRGEQYF. The CDR3 DNA sequence: TGTGCCAGCAGTCTTGCCAAGGACAGGGGCGAGCAGTACTTC.

This clonotype was recorded only once. At one of its ends the junction is not consistent with the germline gene, which may arise from a read error. This chain links TRBV12-3 or TRBV12-4 with TRBJ2-1; D may be TRBD1 or TRBD2 (6 bases each). The CDR3 covers 15 residues. This CDR3 is CASGLEGGGNNEQFF. Written as DNA, the CDR3 is TGTGCCAGCGGTTTGGAAGGAGGGGGTAACAATGAGCAGTTCTTC.

The rearrangement uses TRBV5-1 and TRBJ1-1; weak D call: TRBD1 (5 bases). Trimming took off 7 bases at V and 0 bases at J, with 13 bases between the two ends. This CDR3 contains 14 residues. CDR1 and CDR2 from the germline V gene are SGHRS and YFSETQ. The CDR3 spells CASYAGYLNTEAFF. CDR3 sequence (DNA): TGCGCCAGCTACGCAGGGTACCTGAACACTGAAGCTTTCTTT.

This clonotype was observed a few times. The rearrangement links TRBV28 to TRBJ2-7, with TRBD1 as a possible D gene (6 bases). The CDR3 is made up of 13 amino acids. Germline V gene lookup returns CDR1 MDHEN and CDR2 SYDVKM. Trimming took off 7 bases at V and 2 bases at J, with 12 bases between the two ends. The CDR3 is CASKYRDTYEQYF. The CDR3 region has the DNA TGTGCCAGCAAATACCGGGACACCTACGAGCAGTACTTC.

This clonotype was counted a few times. The V gene is TRBV9, the J gene TRBJ1-2; no clear D. CDR1 is SGDLS and CDR2 is YYNGEE in the germline V gene. The CDR3 has 13 amino acids. Trimming left V 0 bases short and J 5 bases short, with 8 bases between. The CDR3 loop is CASSVAPHYGYTF. CDR3 bases: TGTGCCAGCAGCGTAGCCCCCCATTATGGCTACACCTTC.

This clonotype was seen a handful of times. The chain is built from TRBV12-3 or TRBV12-4 and TRBJ2-4; D possibly corresponds to TRBD1 (8 bases). Trimming took off 6 bases at V and 6 bases at J, with 18 bases between the two ends. This CDR3 has 15 residues. The CDR3 sequence is CASSPRTGRGNIQYF. CDR3 coding DNA: TGTGCCAGCAGCCCTCGGACAGGGAGGGGAAACATTCAGTACTTC.

V and J are TRBV20-1 and TRBJ1-5; 9 bases are shared with TRBD1. The V gene's germline CDR1 is DFQATT and CDR2 SNEGSKA (reference sequence). Germline trimming cut 4 bases from V and 3 bases from J; bases unmatched to any gene: 7. The CDR3 loop spans 15 amino acids. The chain's CDR3 is CSAKGDRVPNQPQHF. DNA for the CDR3: TGCAGTGCTAAGGGGGACAGGGTACCCAATCAGCCCCAGCATTTT.

The V and J genes are TRBV6-2 or TRBV6-3 and TRBJ2-7; the match to TRBD1 covers 8 bases. Germline CDR1 MNHEY, CDR2 SVGEGT. The CDR3 totals 16 residues. V was clipped by 6 bases and J by 2 bases; unmatched bases: 12. Here the CDR3 DNA reads TGTGCCAGCAGCCTTTATCGACAGGGGTCCCCCTACGAGCAGTACTTC. It translates to CASSLYRQGSPYEQYF.

As to this clonotype: This may be a read error, as it is one base from a much larger clone. The V gene is TRBV27, the J gene TRBJ2-7, with D possibly being TRBD1 (6 bases). CDR1 is MNHEY, CDR2 SMNVEV, per germline (reference sequence). There are 18 residues in the CDR3. CDR3 coding DNA: TGTGCCAGCAGTTGGGCCAGCAGTTTATCGGACAGACCCTACCAGCAGTACTTC. This codes for CASSWASSLSDRPYQQYF.

This clonotype was counted only a few times. The chain recombines TRBV27 with TRBJ2-1; 8 bases are shared with TRBD1. V was clipped by 2 bases and J by 3 bases; unmatched bases: 9. This CDR3 is built from 17 residues. The germline V gene has CDR1 MNHEY and CDR2 SMNVEV (reference sequence). In DNA form, the CDR3 reads TGTGCCAGCAGTTTACCCGGGACAGGCCAAATCTACAATGAGCAGTTCTTC. This translates into CASSLPGTGQIYNEQFF.